This TCR beta chain was captured by sequencing in a study of CD8+CD57+ T cells in acquired aplastic anemia. Looking at the study overall: Sorting CD4+ and CD8+ cells gave DNA averaging 3.2 ug.

Investigators profiled TCR beta VDJ and CDR3 from genomic DNA template. TCRdb used MiXCR to reprocess the reads, holding one entry per CDR3 protein. This sample has some 150,000 distinct CDR3 sequences, with roughly 49% found just once. Turning to this clonotype: As yet, its antigen is unknown.

It was patients with CD8+CD57+ cell expansion by flow cytometry who were chosen for sequencing. Overall study findings and caveats: A set of about 28 CD8+ CDR3 sequences was shared between patients and controls, and these sequences appeared highly expressed in patients.

V was pared by 0 bases and J by 4 bases, with 8 bases of the junction left unmatched. The CDR3 contains 17 residues. Germline-derived CDR1 and CDR2 are MGHDK and SYGVNS. Sequenced: sorted CD4+, CD8+, or CD8+CD57+ T cells (not recorded which) from PBMCs. This TCR was recovered from a human donor with aplastic anemia. This sequence joins TRBV25-1 and TRBJ1-1, with 10 bases that match TRBD1. In nucleotides, the CDR3 is TGTGCCAGCAGTGAATATGGGGAGGGGGACAGGGGCACTGAAGCTTTCTTT. It encodes CASSEYGEGDRGTEAFF. Using reference TRBV25-1 and TRBJ1-1 for the parts outside the CDR3, the full variable domain is EADIYQTPRYLVIGTGKKITLECSQTMGHDKMYWYQQDPGMELHLIHYSYGVNSTEKGDLSSESTVSRIRTEHFPLTLESARPSHTSQYLCASSEYGEGDRGTEAFFGQGTRLTVV.